The clone carrying this T cell receptor beta chain was found once. Method: immunoSEQ multiplex PCR; TCRdb's copy keeps in-frame clones and lacks some. The sample comprises around 78,000 clones, 94% of which are singletons, and approximately 4.8% rests with the top ten. This record comes from a study of control samples from healthy donors and cancer patients. The CDR3 is 13 amino acids. CDR1 is LNHDA and CDR2 is SQIVND in the germline V gene (reference sequence). Germline trimming cut 9 bases from V and 7 bases from J; bases unmatched to any gene: 7. This TCR was sampled from a woman aged 18-29 years in good health. This sequence joins TRBV19 and TRBJ1-2, with 11 positions matching TRBD1. The sequencing input was blood. This chain's CDR3 is CASRGQGESGYTF. The CDR3 DNA reads TGTGCCAGCAGGGGACAGGGGGAAAGTGGCTACACCTTC. The full variable domain, completed using reference TRBV19 and TRBJ1-2, is DGGITQSPKYLFRKEGQNVTLSCEQNLNHDAMYWYRQDPGQGLRLIYYSQIVNDFQKGDIAEGYSVSREKKESFPLTVTSAQKNPTAFYLCASRGQGESGYTFGSGTRLTVV.